This T cell receptor (beta chain) emerged from a study of blood T cell repertoires in COVID-19. CDR1 and CDR2 (germline): SGHDT, YYEEEE. CDR3 length: 16 residues. V lost 5 bases, J lost 9 bases, and 18 bases stayed unmatched. Original processing methods: Using reference gene primer amplification, nucleated cell counts were estimated. TCRdb's copy holds only in-frame clones and misses some; the assay was immunoSEQ multiplex PCR. V and J calls and clone size are given by that table; D and trimming were obtained from the DNA. The repertoire includes about 270,000 clones, around 89% of them detected once, and 4.1% sits in the top ten. This clone appeared once.

J is TRBJ2-7 and V is TRBV5-6, with 9 bases that match TRBD2. Sequencing used PBMCs or T cells enriched from blood (not recorded which). This TCR was recovered from a woman aged 25 to 45 with acute COVID-19. CDR3 loop: CASSDLRTSAPNGQYF. CDR3 bases: TGTGCCAGCAGTGACCTTCGGACTAGCGCCCCAAACGGGCAGTACTTC.